This T cell receptor beta chain emerged from a study of vaccination and CD4 T cells after COVID-19. Whole-study context: Four females and six males made up the convalescents, two of whom were Hispanic. Cells received overlapping spike peptides from SARS-CoV-2, HCoV-NL63, HCoV-OC43 and HCoV-229E as stimulation.

On this clonotype itself: The antigen remains undetermined.

Noted treatment: approximately 9-day PBMC culture with coronavirus spike peptide pools or control peptides (ViraFEST assay). Cultured CD4+ T-cell DNA underwent Oncomine TCR Beta short-read sequencing. TCRdb re-derived calls from the PCR reads in MiXCR, one entry per CDR3 protein. This sample has 12,000 or so distinct CDR3 sequences, with 40% to 50% found just once. V gave up 5 bases and J gave up 8 bases, with 21 bases separating them. Germline V gene data show CDR1 as SGHTA and CDR2 as FQGNSA. This CDR3 spans 16 amino acids. Sequenced: CD4+ T cells from blood, cultured in vitro. The gene calls are TRBV7-2 and TRBJ1-4, with a tentative D call TRBD1 (6 bases). This clonotype was sampled from a human donor who had recovered from COVID-19. This CDR3 reads CASSPRSGARGEKLFF. CDR3 DNA sequence: TGTGCCAGCAGCCCCCGATCAGGGGCCCGCGGGGAAAAACTGTTTTTT.